What follows describes a single TCR beta chain. The sample contains more than one DNA sequence encoding this CDR3. The authors' processing: Cell counts per sample came from amplifying reference gene primers. Assay: immunoSEQ multiplex PCR; the TCRdb copy retains only in-frame clones and omits some. V, J and clone size reflect that table, while D and trimming were determined from the DNA. The sample lists 53,000 or so clones, about 70% occurring once. The V gene's germline CDR1 is LNHDA and CDR2 SQIVND (reference sequence). The CDR3 sequence is 13 residues long. V was cut by 11 bases and J by 10 bases, with 23 bases left in between. This specimen belongs to a study of blood T cell repertoires in COVID-19. Study as a whole: Whether acute or convalescent, the COVID-19 samples came from the United States, Italy and Spain. In each case, the material was cDNA or gDNA derived from T cells, B-cell-depleted T cells, or PBMCs.

The rearrangement joins TRBV19 to TRBJ1-1, with a weak D call TRBD1 (6 bases). The source is a man between 45 and 60 years old with active or convalescent COVID-19. Material for sequencing was peripheral blood. The CDR3 coding sequence is TGTGCCCGCCACGGGGGGGAGGGGGGGGGAGCTTTCTTT. Residues: CARHGGEGGGAFF.